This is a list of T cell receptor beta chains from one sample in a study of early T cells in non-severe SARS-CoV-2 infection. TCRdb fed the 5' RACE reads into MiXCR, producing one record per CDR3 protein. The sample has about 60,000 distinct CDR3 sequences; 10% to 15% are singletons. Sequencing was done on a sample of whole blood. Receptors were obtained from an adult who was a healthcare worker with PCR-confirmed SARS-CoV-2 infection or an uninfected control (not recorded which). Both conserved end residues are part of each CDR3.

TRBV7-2	CASSQTGTPPTGQYF
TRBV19	CASSIVAGLAAAGANVLTF
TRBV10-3	CAISEQRTGAYNEQFF
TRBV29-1	CSALNAGQFF
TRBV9	CASSPSQRTEAFF
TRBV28	CASSLYVGADTQYF
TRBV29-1	CSAKSGSGNTGELFF
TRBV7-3	CASSLMGNTDTQYF
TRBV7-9	CASSRDEWGTEAFF
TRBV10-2	CASSESGLSNQPQHF